What follows is one TCR beta chain and its context. Multiplex touch-down PCR with TRB-A/B primers amplified rearranged V-D-J TRB sequences. Each CDR3 protein gets one entry after TCRdb re-called the multiplex PCR reads with MiXCR. The sample includes a few thousand distinct CDR3 sequences, about 47% of them seen just once. V dropped 4 bases and J dropped 6 bases, with 12 bases sitting between them. This CDR3 is built from 13 residues. CDR1 and CDR2 from the germline V gene are MNHEY and SVGAGI. Amplification of TCR beta used genomic DNA extracted from peripheral blood. The source of the sample is a study of T cell repertoires in aging, cancer and after chemotherapy.

The sample taken for sequencing was blood. The chain has TRBV6-5 and TRBJ1-2, with D unresolved. The source of this sequence is a human donor with a blood cancer. CDR3 sequence reads: CASSLTAADGYTF. CDR3 nucleotide sequence: TGTGCCAGCAGTTTGACGGCGGCGGATGGCTACACCTTC.